One sample yielded the 18 T cell receptor beta chains listed below, sequenced in a study of CD8 T cells in ankylosing spondylitis. TCRdb passed the 5' RACE reads through MiXCR, listing each CDR3 protein once. The sample records 300,000 to 400,000 distinct CDR3 sequences, roughly 14% being singletons. Sequenced: blood, either unsorted or a sorted T cell fraction (not recorded which). These receptors were taken from a male donor with ankylosing spondylitis or in good health (not recorded which).

This chain connects TRBV19 to TRBJ2-7; 10 nucleotides line up with TRBD1. Trimming took 10 bases from V and 6 from J; bases not matched to a gene: 6. Germline V gene sequence: CDR1 LNHDA, CDR2 SQIVND (reference sequence). There are 12 residues in the CDR3. CDR3 in amino acids: CATGQGPSEQYF. The CDR3 DNA reads as TGTGCCACGGGACAGGGGCCGTCCGAGCAGTACTTC.

This chain links TRBV27 with TRBJ2-3; 9 nucleotides align to TRBD2. CDR1 is MNHEY and CDR2 is SMNVEV in the germline V gene (reference sequence). The CDR3 extends over 16 amino acids. After removal of 1 base from V and 5 bases from J, the junction contained 7 bases not matched to a gene. CDR3 bases: TGTGCCAGCAGTTTATTTGGCGGGGGGGTTAAAGATACGCAGTATTTT. It encodes CASSLFGGGVKDTQYF.

At least ten counts were recorded for this clonotype. The chain couples TRBV7-2 to TRBJ2-2; 10 nucleotides agree with TRBD1. The CDR3 totals 16 residues. Germline V gene data show CDR1 as SGHTA and CDR2 as FQGNSA. The V segment lost 4 bases and the J segment 5 bases; nucleotides outside the gene matches: 7. The CDR3 DNA reads TGTGCCAGCAGCTCTAGACAGGGGGCAGGGACCGGGGAGCTGTTTTTT. Its protein product is CASSSRQGAGTGELFF. Full variable domain (missing parts from reference TRBV7-2 and TRBJ2-2): GAGVSQSPSNKVTEKGKDVELRCDPISGHTALYWYRQSLGQGLEFLIYFQGNSAPDKSGLPSDRFSAERTGGSVSTLTIQRTQQEDSAVYLCASSSRQGAGTGELFFGEGSRLTVL.

This clonotype occurred a few times. The rearrangement uses TRBV4-2 and TRBJ2-1, with D unclear. Germline values: CDR1 LGHNA, CDR2 YNFKEQ. The CDR3 is 14 residues long. V lost 0 bases and J 8 bases, leaving 11 bases between the germline ends. The CDR3 is CASSQEQRIHEQFF. In DNA, the CDR3 is TGTGCCAGCAGCCAAGAGCAGCGTATCCATGAGCAGTTCTTC.

This clonotype was seen just once. This rearrangement joins TRBV5-1 to TRBJ2-3; 10 bases align to TRBD1. CDR1 SGHRS and CDR2 YFSETQ come from the germline V gene. CDR3 size: 15 residues. J gave up 6 bases and V 4 bases, and 8 bases lay outside the gene matches. The CDR3 bases are TGCGCCAGCAGCGTACAGGGACAGGGGTTGGATACGCAGTATTTT. This translates into CASSVQGQGLDTQYF.

The chain joins TRBV30 to TRBJ1-1, with D unresolved. Germline V gene lookup returns CDR1 GTSNPN and CDR2 SVGIG (reference sequence). Trimming took off 2 bases at V and 6 bases at J, with 7 bases between the two ends. The CDR3 covers 11 residues. The CDR3 DNA reads TGTGCCTGGAGTCCAGGCGCTGAAGCTTTCTTT. Translated, it gives CAWSPGAEAFF.

V is TRBV5-1 and J is TRBJ1-1; D ambiguous. Germline values: CDR1 SGHRS, CDR2 YFSETQ. With 4 bases removed from V and 5 bases from J, the gap between germline ends came to 9 bases. The CDR3 contains 12 residues. The CDR3 loop is CASSAYETEAFF. CDR3 DNA sequence: TGCGCCAGCAGCGCCTATGAGACTGAAGCTTTCTTT.

The table lists this clonotype with a few counts. This chain links TRBV11-2 with TRBJ1-4; TRBD1 agrees at 7 bases. Germline CDR1 is SGHAT and CDR2 is FQNNGV. Trimming removed 4 bases from V and 0 bases from J; junction bases left unmatched: 8. There are 17 residues in the CDR3. CDR3 loop: CASSSPGQRTTNEKLFF. For the CDR3, the DNA is TGTGCCAGCAGCTCCCCGGGACAGCGTACAACTAATGAAAAACTGTTTTTT. Looking up the rest from reference TRBV11-2 and TRBJ1-4 gives the full variable domain: EAGVAQSPRYKIIEKRQSVAFWCNPISGHATLYWYQQILGQGPKLLIQFQNNGVVDDSQLPKDRFSAERLKGVDSTLKIQPAKLEDSAVYLCASSSPGQRTTNEKLFFGSGTQLSVL.

This clonotype was seen a handful of times. The gene calls are TRBV7-2 and TRBJ2-1; tentatively, D is TRBD1 (6 bases). The CDR3 has 13 amino acids. Germline V gene sequence: CDR1 SGHTA, CDR2 FQGNSA. Trimming pared 5 bases from V and 8 bases from J, leaving 13 bases between. The CDR3 loop reads CASSLDRKYEQFF. The CDR3 DNA reads as TGTGCCAGCAGCCTAGACAGGAAGTATGAGCAGTTCTTC. The variable domain in full, completed from reference TRBV7-2 and TRBJ2-1, reads GAGVSQSPSNKVTEKGKDVELRCDPISGHTALYWYRQSLGQGLEFLIYFQGNSAPDKSGLPSDRFSAERTGGSVSTLTIQRTQQEDSAVYLCASSLDRKYEQFFGPGTRLTVL.

The chain is built from TRBV10-3 and TRBJ2-3; 7 nucleotides align to TRBD2. The junction had 4 bases not matched to a gene; V was cut back by 2 bases and J by 5 bases. Germline assignment: CDR1 ENHRY and CDR2 SYGVKD. The CDR3 is 14 amino acids. The CDR3 reads CAISEGRAGDTQYF. Here the CDR3 DNA reads TGTGCCATCAGTGAGGGGAGGGCAGGAGATACGCAGTATTTT.

V gene TRBV20-1 combines with J gene TRBJ2-5; D uncertain. Germline V gene lookup returns CDR1 DFQATT and CDR2 SNEGSKA (reference sequence). Trimming left V 7 bases short and J 2 bases short, with 17 bases between. This CDR3 spans 14 amino acids. This chain's CDR3 is CSVQLGRLQETQYF. In DNA form, the CDR3 reads TGCAGTGTGCAATTAGGCAGGTTACAAGAGACCCAGTACTTC.

This clonotype was detected once. The chain uses TRBV20-1 and TRBJ1-5; D is possibly TRBD1 (5 bases). The germline gives CDR1 DFQATT, CDR2 SNEGSKA (reference sequence). The CDR3 is 14 amino acids. Trimming removed 5 bases at V and 0 bases at J, with 11 bases between. CDR3 DNA: TGCAGTGCTGCTCGACAGAATAGCAATCAGCCCCAGCATTTT. This encodes CSAARQNSNQPQHF.

This clonotype was observed a few times. The V gene is TRBV5-1, the J gene TRBJ1-4; perhaps TRBD1 as D (5 bases). Trimming stripped 9 bases from V and 7 bases from J, with 13 bases between. The V gene's germline CDR1 is SGHRS and CDR2 YFSETQ. The CDR3 sequence is 12 residues long. The chain's CDR3 is CATPGYGEKLFF. The CDR3 DNA sequence: TGCGCCACTCCAGGGTATGGTGAAAAACTGTTTTTT.

Many counts were recorded for this clonotype. The rearrangement links TRBV29-1 to TRBJ2-2; D is ambiguous. The CDR3 runs to 11 residues. Per the germline V gene, CDR1 is SQVTM and CDR2 is ANQGSEA. V was shortened by 4 bases and J by 2 bases, with 2 bases between the two germline ends. This chain's CDR3 is CSVVNTGELFF. DNA of the CDR3: TGCAGCGTTGTAAACACCGGGGAGCTGTTTTTT.

The chain combines TRBV7-9 with TRBJ2-7, with 11 bases identical to TRBD1. Germline assignment: CDR1 SEHNR and CDR2 FQNEAQ (reference sequence). The J segment lost 8 bases and the V segment lost 4 bases, leaving 16 bases of the junction unmatched. This CDR3 is 17 amino acids long. CDR3 residues: CASSSLTRTGGADKQYF. The CDR3, as DNA: TGTGCCAGCAGCTCTTTGACCCGGACAGGGGGCGCGGACAAGCAGTACTTC.

The V gene is TRBV12-3 or TRBV12-4, the J gene TRBJ1-1, with D possibly being TRBD1 (5 bases). Trimming took off 6 bases at V and 6 bases at J, with 14 bases between the two ends. The CDR3 runs 13 residues. CDR3 bases: TGTGCCAGCAGCCCCGCCAGGGTTGCTGAAGCTTTCTTT. It is translated as CASSPARVAEAFF.

This chain uses TRBV12-3 or TRBV12-4 with TRBJ2-1; D uncertain. Trimming shortened V by 3 bases and J by 8 bases, and 8 bases separated the two germline ends. This CDR3 has 12 residues. The CDR3 region is CASSLGYYEQFF. The CDR3 region has the DNA TGTGCCAGCAGTTTGGGGTACTATGAGCAGTTCTTC.

This clonotype was seen more than once but under ten times. The chain links TRBV5-1 to TRBJ1-6; a weak D match, TRBD1 (6 bases). The CDR3 is made up of 14 amino acids. Germline V CDR1 and CDR2: SGHRS, YFSETQ. V dropped 4 bases and J dropped 7 bases, with 12 bases sitting between them. The CDR3 DNA is TGCGCCAGCAGCCGACAGGCGGAAAATTCACCCCTCCACTTT. Translation gives CASSRQAENSPLHF.